A single sample is the source of the 30 T cell receptor beta chains below, sequenced in a study of PD-L1 blockade in urothelial cancer. Only in-frame clones appear in the TCRdb table, and some are missing; sequencing was by immunoSEQ multiplex PCR. The data show about 30,000 clones, over 80% seen once. The input for sequencing was PBMCs, taken around atezolizumab (anti-PD-L1) treatment. Every receptor here comes from a man aged 45-65 years with urothelial cancer.

The chain carries TRBV6-5 and TRBJ1-2; D may be TRBD1 (6 bases). The V and J ends lost 6 bases and 1 base respectively, with 12 bases between them. The germline V gene encodes CDR1 MNHEY and CDR2 SVGAGI. The length of the CDR3 is 14 residues. The CDR3 DNA reads TGTGCCAGCAGACAGGGCGTAATTAACTATGGCTACACCTTC. It encodes CASRQGVINYGYTF.

A remark on this clone: At the DNA level, this CDR3 is encoded by other sequences in the same sample as well. The chain is built from TRBV18 and TRBJ2-3, with 11 bases matching TRBD1. The CDR3 runs to 15 residues. With 3 bases clipped from V and 3 bases from J, the junction kept 2 bases outside the gene matches. CDR1 is KGHSH, CDR2 LQKENI, per germline. The CDR3 protein is CASSPRDRGTDTQYF. In nucleotides, the CDR3 is TGTGCCAGCTCACCCCGGGACAGGGGGACAGATACGCAGTATTTT.

V usage is TRBV6-1 and J usage is TRBJ2-4; TRBD1 is a possible D gene (6 bases). The CDR3 loop spans 16 amino acids. The germline gives CDR1 MNHNS, CDR2 SASEGT. The V and J ends lost 2 bases and 3 bases respectively, with 14 bases between them. The CDR3 loop reads CASSEKQGISKNIQYF. The CDR3 DNA reads TGTGCCAGCAGTGAAAAACAGGGTATAAGCAAAAACATTCAGTACTTC.

The chain is built from TRBV6-6 and TRBJ1-2; D unclear. This CDR3 contains 15 residues. Trimming took 5 bases from V and 2 from J, leaving 15 bases between them. Germline CDR1 and CDR2: MNHNY and SVGAGI (reference sequence). DNA of the CDR3: TGTGCCAGCAGTCTCAACTACAAGGCCAACTATGGCTACACCTTC. Translation gives CASSLNYKANYGYTF.

This chain uses TRBV12-5 with TRBJ1-4; 8 bases match TRBD1. Germline lookup yields CDR1 LGHNT and CDR2 FRNRAP. The CDR3 loop spans 16 amino acids. V shed 1 base and J 7 bases; nucleotides not matched to a gene: 8. CDR3 DNA sequence: TGTGCTAGTGGTTTGGCGACAGGGGTGGCCCCTGAAAAACTGTTTTTT. Amino acid sequence: CASGLATGVAPEKLFF.

The chain recombines TRBV5-4 with TRBJ1-2; D gene uncertain. The CDR3 runs to 16 residues. CDR1 and CDR2 (germline): SGHNT, YYREEE (reference sequence). V shed 3 bases and J shed 2 bases, with 17 bases lying between them. CDR3 nucleotide sequence: TGTGCCAGCAGCTCGAAGATGGTGGCGGGGAACTATGGCTACACCTTC. This codes for CASSSKMVAGNYGYTF.

The chain recombines TRBV7-2 with TRBJ2-7; TRBD1 aligns across 12 bases. With V trimmed by 5 bases and J by 2 bases, 10 bases remained unmatched. Per germline, CDR1 SGHTA and CDR2 FQGNSA. This CDR3 region has 17 residues. This CDR3 is CASSTRGGTGGTYEQYF. As DNA, the CDR3 is TGTGCCAGCAGCACCCGAGGGGGGACAGGGGGCACCTACGAGCAGTACTTC.

As DNA, the CDR3 is TGCGCCAGCAGCCACGGCCGGGACTACTCCTACGAGCAGTACTTC. This gives the protein CASSHGRDYSYEQYF. This rearrangement joins TRBV4-3 to TRBJ2-7, with 7 nucleotides matching TRBD2. Germline V gene lookup returns CDR1 LGHNA and CDR2 YSLEER. The CDR3 is 15 residues long. After removal of 3 bases from V and 0 bases from J, the junction contained 5 bases not matched to a gene.

The chain is built from TRBV7-6 and TRBJ2-7; D might be TRBD2 (5 bases). Per the germline V gene, CDR1 is SGHVS and CDR2 is FNYEAQ. Between the trimmed V and J ends, which lost 0 bases and 3 bases, there was a span of 9 bases. This CDR3 contains 14 residues. The CDR3 loop is CASSLAVRGYEQYF. The CDR3 DNA sequence: TGTGCCAGCAGCTTAGCTGTCCGGGGCTACGAGCAGTACTTC.

V usage is TRBV2 and J usage is TRBJ2-7, with 7 nucleotides matching TRBD2. The CDR3 covers 15 residues. Germline CDR1 SNHLY, CDR2 FYNNEI. The V gene end was trimmed by 6 bases and the J gene end by 1 base; junction bases not matched to a gene: 9. The CDR3 DNA reads TGTGCCAGCAGGGGCGGGAGCAGTGGGTCCTACGAGCAGTACTTC. The encoded protein is CASRGGSSGSYEQYF.

The chain uses TRBV19 and TRBJ1-3; weak D call: TRBD1 (5 bases). Germline CDR1 and CDR2: LNHDA and SQIVND (reference sequence). The V end was cut by 2 bases, the J end by 0 bases, with 14 bases between. This CDR3 is 17 amino acids long. CDR3 sequence reads: CASSIQGLPYSGNTIYF. The CDR3 DNA reads TGTGCCAGTAGTATACAGGGACTTCCTTACTCTGGAAACACCATATATTTT.

V gene TRBV7-9 combines with J gene TRBJ1-4; possible D gene TRBD1, 5 bases. The CDR3 runs to 15 residues. Germline values: CDR1 SEHNR, CDR2 FQNEAQ (reference sequence). The V end lost 3 bases, the J end lost 5 bases, and 13 bases lay between the germline ends. CDR3 protein: CASSFAGPSNEKLFF. In nucleotides, the CDR3 is TGTGCCAGCAGCTTCGCGGGGCCTTCGAATGAAAAACTGTTTTTT.

The chain has TRBV5-1 and TRBJ1-6, with 9 positions matching TRBD1. Germline loops: CDR1 SGHRS, CDR2 YFSETQ. The CDR3 spans 15 residues. V trimming: 0 bases; J trimming: 7 bases; junction bases outside the gene matches: 2. CDR3 sequence: CASSLGTGENSPLHF. The CDR3 bases are TGCGCCAGCAGCTTGGGGACAGGGGAGAATTCACCCCTCCACTTT.

The gene calls are TRBV27 and TRBJ2-1; 8 positions match TRBD2. The CDR3 runs 17 residues. Germline CDR1 and CDR2: MNHEY and SMNVEV (reference sequence). Trimming at V came to 5 bases and at J to 6 bases, leaving 15 bases not matched to a gene. CDR3 protein: CASSPFGGVAGSNEQFF. The DNA for the CDR3 is TGTGCCAGCAGTCCCTTTGGAGGGGTAGCGGGATCCAATGAGCAGTTCTTC.

This clone was counted once. V gene TRBV27 combines with J gene TRBJ2-5; 7 bases are shared with TRBD2. The germline V gene encodes CDR1 MNHEY and CDR2 SMNVEV (reference sequence). The CDR3 sequence is 13 residues long. The junction had 7 bases not matched to a gene; V was cut back by 5 bases and J by 7 bases. The CDR3 is CASSRLADGTQYF. CDR3 nucleotides: TGTGCCAGCAGTAGGCTAGCGGACGGGACCCAGTACTTC.

V and J are TRBV18 and TRBJ2-5; TRBD1 aligns across 9 bases. The CDR3 is made up of 18 amino acids. V gave up 5 bases and J gave up 1 base; unmatched junction bases: 14. Germline V gene data show CDR1 as KGHSH and CDR2 as LQKENI. The CDR3 nucleotides read TGTGCCAGCTCATCTATAAATCCCGGGACAGGGAGCCAAGAGACCCAGTACTTC. Protein sequence: CASSSINPGTGSQETQYF.

V usage is TRBV28 and J usage is TRBJ2-7, with a weak D call TRBD1 (6 bases). Trimming took off 7 bases at V and 4 bases at J, with 14 bases between the two ends. Per the germline V gene, CDR1 is MDHEN and CDR2 is SYDVKM. The CDR3 contains 13 residues. The CDR3 is CASTVTGQYEQYF. CDR3 nucleotides: TGTGCCAGCACCGTGACAGGTCAATACGAGCAGTACTTC.

This chain uses TRBV20-1 with TRBJ2-1; D gene unclear. The germline V gene encodes CDR1 DFQATT and CDR2 SNEGSKA (reference sequence). Trimming left V 3 bases short and J 6 bases short, with 6 bases between. CDR3 size: 11 residues. The CDR3 region has the DNA TGCAGTGCTAGCAACAGCAATGAGCAGTTCTTC. Residues: CSASNSNEQFF.

The chain combines TRBV11-3 with TRBJ2-1; no definite D call. CDR1 is SGHNT, CDR2 YENEEA, per germline. CDR3 length equals 13 residues. V was clipped by 0 bases and J by 9 bases, with 9 bases between them. DNA of the CDR3: TGTGCCAGCAGCTTAGATCAGTGGGCTGAGCAGTTCTTC. Translating it yields CASSLDQWAEQFF.

The genes are TRBV28 and TRBJ2-5; D might be TRBD2 (7 bases). Trimming removed 3 bases at V and 2 bases at J, with 19 bases between. The CDR3 loop spans 17 amino acids. Germline CDR1 is MDHEN and CDR2 is SYDVKM. DNA of the CDR3: TGTGCCAGCAGTTTTATTCTCGCAGCGGGGACACAAGAGACCCAGTACTTC. Translating gives CASSFILAAGTQETQYF.

The chain is built from TRBV5-6 and TRBJ2-7; D ambiguous. In germline, CDR1 is SGHDT, CDR2 YYEEEE. V was cut by 4 bases and J by 2 bases, with 4 bases left in between. This CDR3 has 11 residues. CDR3 sequence (DNA): TGTGCCAGCAGCACAGCCTACGAGCAGTACTTC. Protein product: CASSTAYEQYF.

V and J are TRBV19 and TRBJ2-1, with 9 bases aligning to TRBD2. J gave up 7 bases and V 5 bases, and 9 bases lay outside the gene matches. The CDR3 loop spans 15 amino acids. From germline, CDR1 is LNHDA and CDR2 SQIVND (reference sequence). The CDR3 region is CASSVGESGRNEQFF. CDR3 nucleotides: TGTGCCAGTAGTGTGGGGGAGAGCGGGAGGAATGAGCAGTTCTTC.

The chain carries TRBV11-2 and TRBJ1-5; a possible D gene is TRBD1 (5 bases). Germline V CDR1 and CDR2: SGHAT, FQNNGV. The CDR3 consists of 15 residues. V lost 5 bases and J lost 0, with 11 bases in between. The CDR3 region is CASSGGTISNQPQHF. DNA of the CDR3: TGTGCCAGCAGCGGGGGGACTATTAGCAATCAGCCCCAGCATTTT.

This clone was picked up one time. The V call is TRBV4-1, the J call TRBJ1-2, with 7 bases that match TRBD1. The length of the CDR3 is 15 residues. CDR1 MGHRA and CDR2 YSYEKL come from the germline V gene. After removal of 0 bases from V and 4 bases from J, the junction contained 5 bases not matched to a gene. Written as DNA, the CDR3 is TGCGCCAGCAGCCAAGATTCAGGGGGGATCTATGGCTACACCTTC. Its protein is CASSQDSGGIYGYTF.

This clone occurred once. This rearrangement joins TRBV27 to TRBJ2-3, with D unclear. From germline, CDR1 is MNHEY and CDR2 SMNVEV (reference sequence). The CDR3 spans 13 residues. V lost 5 bases and J 6 bases, leaving 12 bases between the germline ends. CDR3 protein: CASSTRVEDTQYF. The DNA of the CDR3 is TGTGCCAGCAGTACCCGCGTGGAGGATACGCAGTATTTT.

The rearrangement uses TRBV7-2 and TRBJ2-6; TRBD2 matches 15 bases. This CDR3 is built from 18 residues. V dropped 5 bases and J dropped 0; count of bases not matched to a gene: 2. Germline CDR1 reads SGHTA; CDR2 reads FQGNSA. The CDR3 loop is CASSPGLAGGSGANVLTF. In DNA form, the CDR3 reads TGTGCCAGCAGCCCGGGACTAGCGGGGGGCTCTGGGGCCAACGTCCTGACTTTC. Complete variable domain (other parts from reference TRBV7-2 and TRBJ2-6): GAGVSQSPSNKVTEKGKDVELRCDPISGHTALYWYRQSLGQGLEFLIYFQGNSAPDKSGLPSDRFSAERTGGSVSTLTIQRTQQEDSAVYLCASSPGLAGGSGANVLTFGAGSRLTVL.

Only a few counts were recorded for this clone. The chain employs TRBV7-6 and TRBJ1-2, with a weak D call TRBD1 (5 bases). Germline V gives CDR1 SGHVS, CDR2 FNYEAQ. V dropped 1 base and J dropped 8 bases, with 17 bases sitting between them. The CDR3 runs to 15 residues. CDR3 residues: CASSLESGTSTGYTF. The CDR3 DNA reads as TGTGCCAGCAGCTTAGAGTCCGGGACTTCAACGGGCTACACCTTC. The full variable domain, in which reference TRBV7-6 and TRBJ1-2 provide the parts outside the CDR3, is GAGVSQSPRYKVTKRGQDVALRCDPISGHVSLYWYRQALGQGPEFLTYFNYEAQQDKSGLPNDRFSAERPEGSISTLTIQRTEQRDSAMYRCASSLESGTSTGYTFGSGTRLTVV.

The chain joins TRBV10-3 to TRBJ1-4, with D possibly TRBD1 on 6 matching bases. V was pared by 2 bases and J by 7 bases, with 14 bases between. The germline gives CDR1 ENHRY, CDR2 SYGVKD. The CDR3 covers 15 residues. Here the CDR3 DNA reads TGTGCCATCAGTGAGGGGGGCAGGGGTGGTGAAAAACTGTTTTTT. Amino acids: CAISEGGRGGEKLFF.

This chain joins TRBV7-8 and TRBJ2-7; the match to TRBD1 covers 8 bases. The CDR3 sequence is 17 residues long. V gave up 1 base and J gave up 3 bases; unmatched junction bases: 11. CDR1 and CDR2 from the germline V gene are SGHVS and FQNEAQ. Here the CDR3 reads CASSLVGVGGQVYEQYF. The CDR3 region has the DNA TGTGCCAGCAGCTTAGTCGGTGTGGGGGGACAGGTCTACGAGCAGTACTTC.

The chain combines TRBV19 with TRBJ1-3; 10 bases match TRBD1. This CDR3 spans 16 amino acids. Germline V gene data show CDR1 as LNHDA and CDR2 as SQIVND (reference sequence). Trimming cost V 3 bases and J 0 bases; bases outside gene matches: 2. DNA of the CDR3: TGTGCCAGTAGTATGGGGACAGGGGCCTCTGGAAACACCATATATTTT. Translating gives CASSMGTGASGNTIYF.